What follows are 18 T cell receptor beta chains derived from one specimen sequenced in a study of blood T cell repertoires in COVID-19. Sequencing used immunoSEQ multiplex PCR; TCRdb keeps in-frame clones, though not all of them. This table has approximately 170,000 clones, around 83% appearing once. Material for sequencing was peripheral blood. The source of these receptors is an older man who had recovered from COVID-19.

The chain links TRBV5-1 to TRBJ1-2; D gene unclear. The CDR3 has 14 residues. Germline V CDR1 and CDR2: SGHRS, YFSETQ. Trimming pared 0 bases from V and 1 base from J, leaving 7 bases between. CDR3 sequence: CASSLDGNNYGYTF. The CDR3 nucleotides are TGCGCCAGCAGCTTGGATGGCAATAACTATGGCTACACCTTC. Based on the CDR3 plus reference TRBV5-1 and TRBJ1-2, the full variable domain is KAGVTQTPRYLIKTRGQQVTLSCSPISGHRSVSWYQQTPGQGLQFLFEYFSETQRNKGNFPGRFSGRQFSNSRSEMNVSTLELGDSALYLCASSLDGNNYGYTFGSGTRLTVV.

The chain uses TRBV11-2 and TRBJ1-1, with TRBD1 identical over 7 bases. Germline values: CDR1 SGHAT, CDR2 FQNNGV. The CDR3 extends over 15 amino acids. Trimming took 4 bases from V and 1 from J; bases not matched to a gene: 6. CDR3 residues: CASSSVTGPNTEAFF. CDR3 bases: TGTGCCAGCAGCTCCGTGACAGGGCCGAACACTGAAGCTTTCTTT.

The genes are TRBV7-2 and TRBJ2-2; D gene unclear. The V gene lost 2 bases and the J gene lost 0 bases, with 10 bases spanning the gap. The CDR3 runs to 16 residues. Germline V gives CDR1 SGHTA, CDR2 FQGNSA. The CDR3 reads CASSLMGTTNTGELFF. In DNA form, the CDR3 reads TGTGCCAGCAGCTTAATGGGCACCACGAACACCGGGGAGCTGTTTTTT.

The rearrangement uses TRBV5-6 and TRBJ2-3; perhaps TRBD1 as D (6 bases). Germline CDR1 is SGHDT and CDR2 is YYEEEE. This CDR3 has 13 residues. V shed 2 bases and J shed 4 bases, with 8 bases lying between them. CDR3 DNA: TGTGCCAGCAGCTTACCAGGGGCAGATACGCAGTATTTT. This gives the protein CASSLPGADTQYF.

This chain uses TRBV5-1 with TRBJ1-3; the match to TRBD1 covers 7 bases. The germline V gene encodes CDR1 SGHRS and CDR2 YFSETQ. V lost 4 bases and J lost 4; bases outside the gene matches: 8. The CDR3 is 15 amino acids. CDR3 sequence reads: CASSPDRVEGNTIYF. In DNA, the CDR3 is TGCGCCAGCAGCCCCGACAGGGTGGAAGGAAACACCATATATTTT.

V and J are TRBV28 and TRBJ1-1; 8 bases map to TRBD1. The V gene end was trimmed by 2 bases and the J gene end by 11 bases; junction bases not matched to a gene: 4. The germline V gene has CDR1 MDHEN and CDR2 SYDVKM. The length of the CDR3 is 12 residues. The CDR3 DNA reads as TGTGCCAGCAGTTTAAGGGACAGGTACGCTTTCTTT. Amino acid sequence: CASSLRDRYAFF.

The chain couples TRBV5-6 to TRBJ1-6, with D maybe TRBD1 (6 bases). CDR1 is SGHDT, CDR2 YYEEEE, per germline. The CDR3 is 14 amino acids. V was cut by 1 base and J by 7 bases, with 9 bases left in between. The CDR3 here is CASSLMTGNSPLHF. The CDR3 DNA reads TGTGCCAGCAGCTTGATGACAGGAAATTCACCCCTCCACTTT. Combining the CDR3 with reference TRBV5-6 and TRBJ1-6 gives the whole variable domain DAGVTQSPTHLIKTRGQQVTLRCSPKSGHDTVSWYQQALGQGPQFIFQYYEEEERQRGNFPDRFSGHQFPNYSSELNVNALLLGDSALYLCASSLMTGNSPLHFGNGTRLTVT.

The J gene is TRBJ2-2, the V gene TRBV6-6, with 7 nucleotides matching TRBD1. Germline CDR1 and CDR2: MNHNY and SVGAGI (reference sequence). J was trimmed by 5 bases and V by 2 bases; bases with no gene match: 5. The CDR3 extends over 15 amino acids. The CDR3 reads CASSYQRQGTGELFF. The CDR3 DNA reads TGTGCCAGCAGTTACCAGAGACAGGGAACCGGGGAGCTGTTTTTT.

The chain joins TRBV11-2 to TRBJ1-2; D possibly corresponds to TRBD1 (5 bases). CDR1 and CDR2 (germline): SGHAT, FQNNGV. V was pared by 1 base and J by 9 bases, with 15 bases between. This CDR3 spans 14 amino acids. CDR3 sequence reads: CASSLAGSRYRYTF. The CDR3 DNA reads as TGTGCCAGCAGCTTAGCAGGGTCCCGTTATCGCTACACCTTC.

The V call is TRBV4-3, the J call TRBJ2-2; D perhaps matches TRBD2 (5 bases). With 4 bases removed from V and 4 bases from J, the gap between germline ends came to 10 bases. The germline CDR1 and CDR2 sequences are LGHNA and YSLEER. This CDR3 has 14 residues. The CDR3 region is CASSPGSFTGELFF. The CDR3 bases are TGCGCCAGCAGCCCGGGATCTTTCACCGGGGAGCTGTTTTTT.

This clone has a single count. This chain connects TRBV7-9 to TRBJ2-5; TRBD1 is a possible D gene (6 bases). CDR3 size: 13 residues. Germline V gene data show CDR1 as SEHNR and CDR2 as FQNEAQ (reference sequence). V was clipped by 5 bases and J by 7 bases, with 14 bases between them. The CDR3 DNA sequence: TGTGCCAGCAGCGCCACACAGGGAACGACCCAGTACTTC. Its protein product is CASSATQGTTQYF. Using reference TRBV7-9 and TRBJ2-5 for the parts outside the CDR3, the full variable domain is DTGVSQNPRHKITKRGQNVTFRCDPISEHNRLYWYRQTLGQGPEFLTYFQNEAQLEKSRLLSDRFSAERPKGSFSTLEIQRTEQGDSAMYLCASSATQGTTQYFGPGTRLLVL.

The CDR3 DNA sequence: TGTGCCAGCAGCCCGAAGGACAGCCAATCTACGAGGGAGCAGTACTTC. This codes for CASSPKDSQSTREQYF. The chain combines TRBV21-1 with TRBJ2-7; the table calls TRBD1, which could not be checked here. TRBV21-1 is deemed a pseudogene. The CDR3 extends over 16 amino acids.

The genes are TRBV5-6 and TRBJ1-4, with 7 bases identical to TRBD1. The CDR3 consists of 15 residues. Germline CDR1 and CDR2: SGHDT and YYEEEE. With 5 bases clipped from V and 3 bases from J, the junction kept 7 bases outside the gene matches. CDR3: CASSREGAANEKLFF. The CDR3 DNA is TGTGCCAGCAGTCGGGAGGGGGCGGCTAATGAAAAACTGTTTTTT.

As for this clone: Other DNA sequences within the sample encode an identical CDR3. This chain connects TRBV5-1 to TRBJ2-3; the D gene is possibly TRBD2 (6 bases). CDR1 is SGHRS and CDR2 is YFSETQ in the germline V gene. Trimming took off 3 bases at V and 0 bases at J, with 11 bases between the two ends. The length of the CDR3 is 15 residues. The CDR3 region is CASSSGTASTDTQYF. The CDR3 DNA reads TGCGCCAGCAGCTCCGGGACTGCTAGCACAGATACGCAGTATTTT.

The chain couples TRBV5-1 to TRBJ2-6; D might be TRBD1 (6 bases). With 4 bases removed from V and 2 bases from J, the gap between germline ends came to 10 bases. CDR1 SGHRS and CDR2 YFSETQ come from the germline V gene. CDR3 length: 15 residues. The CDR3 loop is CASSIQGAGANVLTF. DNA for the CDR3: TGCGCCAGCAGCATACAGGGAGCTGGGGCCAACGTCCTGACTTTC.

This chain connects TRBV27 to TRBJ2-1; perhaps TRBD1 as D (6 bases). In germline, CDR1 is MNHEY, CDR2 SMNVEV (reference sequence). The CDR3 runs to 13 residues. V was clipped by 10 bases and J by 6 bases, with 16 bases between them. CDR3 in DNA: TGTGCCACCACACCATTACAGGGCAATGAGCAGTTCTTC. Residues: CATTPLQGNEQFF.

This sequence joins TRBV29-1 and TRBJ2-3; 12 positions agree with TRBD1. Trimming removed 4 bases from V and 5 bases from J; junction bases left unmatched: 4. Germline V gene sequence: CDR1 SQVTM, CDR2 ANQGSEA. The CDR3 is 14 residues long. The CDR3 DNA reads as TGCAGCGTTGCCGGGACAGGGGGCTTAGATACGCAGTATTTT. Translation: CSVAGTGGLDTQYF.

The chain uses TRBV7-9 and TRBJ2-7, with 7 nucleotides matching TRBD1. The CDR3 length is 13 residues. CDR1 and CDR2 (germline): SEHNR, FQNEAQ (reference sequence). V shed 1 base and J 3 bases; nucleotides not matched to a gene: 0. The CDR3 reads CASSLDRGYEQYF. The CDR3 coding sequence is TGTGCCAGCAGCTTAGACAGGGGCTACGAGCAGTACTTC.